What follows are 7 T cell receptor beta chains derived from one specimen sequenced in a study of early T cells in non-severe SARS-CoV-2 infection. TCRdb re-analysed the 5' RACE reads in MiXCR, keeping a single row per CDR3 protein. The sample consists of roughly 45,000 distinct CDR3 sequences, approximately 12% of them appearing once. The sequenced sample consisted of whole blood. Every receptor here comes from an adult who was a healthcare worker with PCR-confirmed SARS-CoV-2 infection or an uninfected control (not recorded which).

This clonotype was seen more than once but under ten times. The gene calls are TRBV5-1 and TRBJ1-4; the match to TRBD1 covers 10 bases. CDR3 length: 16 residues. The ends lost 0 bases at V and 8 bases at J; junction bases unmatched: 7. Germline CDR1 reads SGHRS; CDR2 reads YFSETQ. This CDR3 reads CASSLESRDRGEKLFF. As DNA, the CDR3 is TGCGCCAGCAGCTTGGAAAGCCGGGACAGGGGCGAAAAACTGTTTTTT.

This clonotype was observed at least ten times. The V and J genes are TRBV5-1 and TRBJ2-7, with 9 bases identical to TRBD1. The CDR3 is 15 residues long. V trimming: 4 bases; J trimming: 3 bases; junction bases outside the gene matches: 8. The germline gives CDR1 SGHRS, CDR2 YFSETQ. The CDR3 protein is CASSHTGTGSYEQYF. The CDR3 coding sequence is TGCGCCAGCAGCCATACCGGGACAGGGAGCTACGAGCAGTACTTC.

This clonotype was counted only a few times. This chain connects TRBV28 to TRBJ2-1; perhaps TRBD2 as D (6 bases). V lost 5 bases to trimming and J lost 9 bases, with 8 bases between them. The germline V gene has CDR1 MDHEN and CDR2 SYDVKM. The CDR3 has 11 residues. Here the CDR3 DNA reads TGTGCCAGCAGTGAGGAGGGTGAGCAGTTCTTC. Residues: CASSEEGEQFF.

The genes are TRBV7-2 and TRBJ2-4; no firm D call. The CDR3 sequence is 12 residues long. Germline values: CDR1 SGHTA, CDR2 FQGNSA. The V gene lost 5 bases and the J gene lost 8 bases, with 10 bases spanning the gap. The CDR3 here is CASSAYGDIQYF. The CDR3 nucleotides are TGTGCCAGCAGCGCCTACGGAGACATTCAGTACTTC.

This clonotype showed up just a few times. The J gene is TRBJ2-2, the V gene TRBV18, with a weak D call TRBD2 (6 bases). Germline V gene lookup returns CDR1 KGHSH and CDR2 LQKENI. The CDR3 spans 17 residues. V dropped 1 base and J dropped 1 base, with 13 bases sitting between them. This CDR3 is CASSPQNSAGNTGELFF. The CDR3 DNA follows: TGTGCCAGCTCACCACAGAATTCAGCGGGGAACACCGGGGAGCTGTTTTTT. Combining the CDR3 with reference TRBV18 and TRBJ2-2 gives the whole variable domain NAGVMQNPRHLVRRRGQEARLRCSPMKGHSHVYWYRQLPEEGLKFMVYLQKENIIDESGMPKERFSAEFPKEGPSILRIQQVVRGDSAAYFCASSPQNSAGNTGELFFGEGSRLTVL.

This clonotype occurred many times. The genes are TRBV27 and TRBJ2-2; TRBD2 agrees at 7 bases. The CDR3 consists of 18 residues. V gave up 5 bases and J gave up 3 bases; unmatched junction bases: 15. The germline gives CDR1 MNHEY, CDR2 SMNVEV (reference sequence). CDR3 coding DNA: TGTGCCAGCAGTACTCGGCTTCTGACGGGGGGATACACCGGGGAGCTGTTTTTT. It codes for CASSTRLLTGGYTGELFF.

This clonotype showed up many times. The chain combines TRBV7-9 with TRBJ1-1; D gene ambiguous. The CDR3 sequence is 14 residues long. Trimming stripped 3 bases from V and 1 base from J, with 9 bases between. Germline CDR1 reads SEHNR; CDR2 reads FQNEAQ (reference sequence). The CDR3 DNA sequence: TGTGCCAGCAGCTTTTTCGATGAGAACACTGAAGCTTTCTTT. Translated, it gives CASSFFDENTEAFF.